The 20 T cell receptor beta chains below all came from one sample that was sequenced in a study of blood T cell repertoires in COVID-19. Clones were sequenced by immunoSEQ multiplex PCR, and TCRdb holds only the in-frame ones, with some missing. The sample lists 200,000 to 250,000 clones; about 83% were seen once. The sample comprised peripheral blood. The receptors shown here come from a woman at least 80 years old with COVID-19, enrolled during active disease.

The chain links TRBV28 to TRBJ2-5; TRBD2 matches 8 bases. CDR3 length: 15 residues. Germline V lookup: CDR1 MDHEN, CDR2 SYDVKM. V lost 7 bases, J lost 1 base, and 8 bases stayed unmatched. CDR3 DNA sequence: TGTGCCAGCATGTCGGGGGGGTTGGGCCAAGAGACCCAGTACTTC. Protein sequence: CASMSGGLGQETQYF.

CDR3 bases: TGTGCCAGCAGTTTAGCGGGGCCCAATCAGCCCCAGCATTTT. Its translation is CASSLAGPNQPQHF. The chain carries TRBV28 and TRBJ1-5; weak D call: TRBD1 (5 bases). Germline assignment: CDR1 MDHEN and CDR2 SYDVKM. CDR3 length: 14 residues. The V end was cut by 2 bases, the J end by 3 bases, with 8 bases between. The entire variable domain, with the rest obtained from reference TRBV28 and TRBJ1-5, is as follows: DVKVTQSSRYLVKRTGEKVFLECVQDMDHENMFWYRQDPGLGLRLIYFSYDVKMKEKGDIPEGYSVSREKKERFSLILESASTNQTSMYLCASSLAGPNQPQHFGDGTRLSIL.

In this sample, this clone turned up once. The chain has TRBV11-3 and TRBJ1-5, with a tentative D call TRBD1 (6 bases). Germline V lookup: CDR1 SGHNT, CDR2 YENEEA. This CDR3 comprises 17 residues. The germline V and J ends were trimmed by 1 base and 0 bases, with 13 bases remaining between them. This CDR3 is CASSLVTGQRSNQPQHF. CDR3 DNA: TGTGCCAGCAGCTTAGTAACCGGACAGCGTAGCAATCAGCCCCAGCATTTT.

The rearrangement links TRBV25-1 to TRBJ1-1; no clear D gene. Germline assignment: CDR1 MGHDK and CDR2 SYGVNS. The V end was cut by 4 bases, the J end by 7 bases, with 10 bases between. This CDR3 has 12 residues. CDR3: CASSGHPGEAFF. CDR3 nucleotide sequence: TGTGCCAGCAGTGGTCATCCGGGTGAAGCTTTCTTT. Full variable domain (outside the CDR3, taken from reference TRBV25-1 and TRBJ1-1): EADIYQTPRYLVIGTGKKITLECSQTMGHDKMYWYQQDPGMELHLIHYSYGVNSTEKGDLSSESTVSRIRTEHFPLTLESARPSHTSQYLCASSGHPGEAFFGQGTRLTVV.

This clone came up once. The CDR3 loop reads CASSLSGQAEQYV. As DNA, the CDR3 is TGTGCCAGCAGCTTATCCGGACAGGCCGAGCAGTACGTC. The rearrangement joins TRBV12-3 or TRBV12-4 to TRBJ2-7; 7 bases map to TRBD1. The CDR3 has 13 residues. V dropped 6 bases and J dropped 6; count of bases not matched to a gene: 8.

The DNA for the CDR3 is TGTGCCAGCATCCGGGAAATCCAAGAGACCCAGTACTTC. This translates into CASIREIQETQYF. V gene TRBV2 combines with J gene TRBJ2-5; perhaps TRBD2 as D (5 bases). The ends were cut back, 7 bases at V and 1 base at J, with 10 bases in the middle. The CDR3 length is 13 residues. Germline CDR1 and CDR2: SNHLY and FYNNEI.

The rearrangement uses TRBV7-9 and TRBJ2-7, with D maybe TRBD1 (6 bases). Germline values: CDR1 SEHNR, CDR2 FQNEAQ (reference sequence). This CDR3 is 15 amino acids long. Trimming removed 1 base at V and 0 bases at J, with 10 bases between. The CDR3 protein is CASSLVRDNSYEQYF. In nucleotides, the CDR3 is TGTGCCAGCAGCTTAGTCAGGGACAACTCCTACGAGCAGTACTTC.

The CDR3 DNA reads as TGTGCCAGCAGTTTCCAGGGTGGCAATCAGCCCCAGCATTTT. Translating it yields CASSFQGGNQPQHF. The chain carries TRBV5-8 and TRBJ1-5; tentative D call: TRBD1 (5 bases). The V gene's germline CDR1 is SGHTS and CDR2 YDEGEE. This CDR3 has 14 residues. The germline V and J ends were trimmed by 5 bases and 2 bases, with 11 bases remaining between them. Full variable domain (rest looked up from reference TRBV5-8 and TRBJ1-5): EAGVTQSPTHLIKTRGQQATLRCSPISGHTSVYWYQQALGLGLQFLLWYDEGEERNRGNFPPRFSGRQFPNYSSELNVNALELEDSALYLCASSFQGGNQPQHFGDGTRLSIL.

The rearrangement uses TRBV19 and TRBJ2-5, with TRBD1 identical over 8 bases. The CDR3 loop spans 15 amino acids. Per germline, CDR1 LNHDA and CDR2 SQIVND (reference sequence). V lost 5 bases to trimming and J lost 5 bases; unmatched junction nucleotides: 10. The CDR3 coding sequence is TGTGCCAGTAGTGCCATCTCCAGGGGGCGGGAGACCCAGTACTTC. It specifies CASSAISRGRETQYF.

The CDR3 coding sequence is TGTGCCAGCTCACCAGGGGAGAGCAATCAGCCCCAGCATTTT. Amino acids: CASSPGESNQPQHF. The V gene is TRBV18, the J gene TRBJ1-5, with no clear D. V lost 2 bases and J lost 1, with 6 bases in between. The CDR3 is made up of 14 amino acids. The V gene's germline CDR1 is KGHSH and CDR2 LQKENI.

The genes are TRBV5-4 and TRBJ1-2; D possibly corresponds to TRBD1 (5 bases). Germline loops: CDR1 SGHNT, CDR2 YYREEE (reference sequence). This CDR3 has 16 residues. Trimming removed 1 base from V and 0 bases from J, with 13 bases in between. In DNA form, the CDR3 reads TGTGCCAGCAGCTTGAGAACGCGGGACCCTAACTATGGCTACACCTTC. Translated, it gives CASSLRTRDPNYGYTF.

This rearrangement joins TRBV19 to TRBJ1-5; 8 bases are a match to TRBD1. CDR1 is LNHDA and CDR2 is SQIVND in the germline V gene (reference sequence). This CDR3 comprises 13 residues. After removal of 10 bases from V and 6 bases from J, the junction contained 8 bases not matched to a gene. CDR3 loop: CATVGQGAQPQHF. CDR3 DNA sequence: TGTGCCACCGTAGGACAGGGCGCTCAGCCCCAGCATTTT.

The chain joins TRBV9 to TRBJ2-2; 7 nucleotides agree with TRBD1. V trimming: 0 bases; J trimming: 4 bases; junction bases outside the gene matches: 3. The CDR3 is 15 amino acids. The V gene's germline CDR1 is SGDLS and CDR2 YYNGEE. CDR3 region: CASSVARTGTGELFF. DNA for the CDR3: TGTGCCAGCAGCGTAGCGCGGACAGGCACCGGGGAGCTGTTTTTT.

This chain uses TRBV5-6 with TRBJ2-3; 9 bases match TRBD2. Germline lookup yields CDR1 SGHDT and CDR2 YYEEEE. V lost 8 bases and J lost 9; bases outside the gene matches: 16. The CDR3 is 15 amino acids. CDR3 loop: CASPTPGTSSLTQYF. In nucleotides, the CDR3 is TGTGCCAGTCCGACTCCCGGGACTAGCTCACTAACGCAGTATTTT.

This chain links TRBV18 with TRBJ2-7, with unresolved D. Trimming took off 3 bases at V and 5 bases at J, with 8 bases between the two ends. Per germline, CDR1 KGHSH and CDR2 LQKENI. The CDR3 consists of 12 residues. DNA for the CDR3: TGTGCCAGCTCACCGCAGGCACACGAGCAGTACTTC. Protein: CASSPQAHEQYF.

This clone was observed a single time. The chain uses TRBV7-8 and TRBJ1-1, with D maybe TRBD1 (6 bases). The V end lost 5 bases, the J end lost 1 base, and 14 bases lay between the germline ends. Germline CDR1 and CDR2: SGHVS and FQNEAQ. The length of the CDR3 is 15 residues. The CDR3 nucleotides read TGTGCCAGCAGCACACTGGACAGAACGAACACTGAAGCTTTCTTT. Translation gives CASSTLDRTNTEAFF.

The J gene is TRBJ1-4, the V gene TRBV3-1 (or the pseudogene TRBV3-2); possibly TRBD1 for D (6 bases). Germline CDR1 LGHDT, CDR2 YNNKEL (reference sequence). Trimming took off 4 bases at V and 1 base at J, with 13 bases between the two ends. This CDR3 contains 16 residues. In DNA form, the CDR3 reads TGTGCCAGCAGCCCAGAGGGGGGGGTAACTAATGAAAAACTGTTTTTT. It specifies CASSPEGGVTNEKLFF.

This chain links TRBV2 with TRBJ2-4; no definite D call. Trimming removed 7 bases from V and 3 bases from J, with 7 bases in between. This CDR3 is 12 amino acids long. CDR1 is SNHLY, CDR2 FYNNEI, per germline. CDR3 region: CASTRNKNIQYF. Here the CDR3 DNA reads TGTGCCAGCACTCGTAACAAAAACATTCAGTACTTC. The full variable domain, its missing parts supplied by reference TRBV2 and TRBJ2-4, is EPEVTQTPSHQVTQMGQEVILRCVPISNHLYFYWYRQILGQKVEFLVSFYNNEISEKSEIFDDQFSVERPDGSNFTLKIRSTKLEDSAMYFCASTRNKNIQYFGAGTRLSVL.

CDR3 amino acids: CSVASGVGELFF. The CDR3 DNA reads as TGCAGCGTTGCTAGCGGGGTCGGGGAGCTGTTTTTT. This sequence joins TRBV29-1 and TRBJ2-2; 9 nucleotides align to TRBD2. CDR3 length: 12 residues. V lost 4 bases, J lost 7 bases, and 1 base stayed unmatched. CDR1 and CDR2 from the germline V gene are SQVTM and ANQGSEA.

The chain employs TRBV28 and TRBJ1-2; D is unclear. CDR3 length: 17 residues. The V and J ends lost 2 bases and 0 bases respectively, with 16 bases between them. Germline V gene lookup returns CDR1 MDHEN and CDR2 SYDVKM. The CDR3 region has the DNA TGTGCCAGCAGTTTAGGAGGAGGGAAGAGGGCTAACTATGGCTACACCTTC. Its protein is CASSLGGGKRANYGYTF.